The clone carrying this T cell receptor beta chain was seen at least ten times. Its antigen remains unidentified. TCRdb recomputed calls from the 5' RACE reads with MiXCR, one row per CDR3 protein. The sample carries approximately 46,000 distinct CDR3 sequences, less than 8% recorded once. Germline CDR1 is MNHEY and CDR2 is SVGAGI. The CDR3 sequence is 13 residues long. V was pared by 2 bases and J by 7 bases, with 10 bases between. This entry comes from a study of T-cell memory formation after mild COVID-19. General observations from the study: Pre-infection memory harbored some responding clones, suggesting cross-reactive memory joined. Later expanders leaned CD4+, whereas clones that contracted between day 15 and 85 were balanced CD4/CD8.

The TCR sequence derives from an adult who had mild COVID-19 (a few samples of this study predate the infection). Cell type and time point are not known. The chain recombines TRBV6-5 with TRBJ2-3, with D unclear. Input material: PBMCs or a T cell subset sorted from them (not recorded which). The CDR3 sequence: CASSYDETNTQYF. The DNA of the CDR3 is TGTGCCAGCAGTTACGACGAAACCAATACGCAGTATTTT.